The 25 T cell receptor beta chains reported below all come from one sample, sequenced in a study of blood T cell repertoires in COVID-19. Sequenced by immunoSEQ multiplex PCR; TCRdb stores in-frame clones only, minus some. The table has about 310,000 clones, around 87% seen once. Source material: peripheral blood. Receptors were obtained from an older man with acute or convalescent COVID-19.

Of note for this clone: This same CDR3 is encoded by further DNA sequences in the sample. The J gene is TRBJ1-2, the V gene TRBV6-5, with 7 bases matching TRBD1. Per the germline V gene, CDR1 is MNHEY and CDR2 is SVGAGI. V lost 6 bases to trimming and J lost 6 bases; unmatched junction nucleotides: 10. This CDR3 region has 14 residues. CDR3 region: CASRPGGSRNGYTF. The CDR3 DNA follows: TGTGCCAGCAGGCCAGGGGGGTCAAGGAATGGCTACACCTTC.

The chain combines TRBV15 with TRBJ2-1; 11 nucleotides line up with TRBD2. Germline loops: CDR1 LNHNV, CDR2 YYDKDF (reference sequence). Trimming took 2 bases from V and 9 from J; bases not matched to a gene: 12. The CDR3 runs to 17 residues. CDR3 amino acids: CATSRLLKTSGGGEQFF. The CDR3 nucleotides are TGTGCCACCAGCAGACTCCTCAAAACTAGCGGGGGAGGTGAGCAGTTCTTC.

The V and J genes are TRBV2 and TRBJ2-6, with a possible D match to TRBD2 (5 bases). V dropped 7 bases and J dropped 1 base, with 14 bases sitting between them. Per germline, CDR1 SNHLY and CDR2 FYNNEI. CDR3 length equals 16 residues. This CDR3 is CASTLDRGSGANVLTF. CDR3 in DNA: TGTGCCAGCACCCTGGATCGGGGTTCTGGGGCCAACGTCCTGACTTTC.

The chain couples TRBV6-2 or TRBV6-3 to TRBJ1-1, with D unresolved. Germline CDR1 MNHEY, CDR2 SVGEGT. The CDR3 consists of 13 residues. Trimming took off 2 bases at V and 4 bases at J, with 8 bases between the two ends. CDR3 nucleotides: TGTGCCAGCAGTTACCGGGTAGGCACTGAAGCTTTCTTT. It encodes CASSYRVGTEAFF.

CDR3 amino acids: CASSPPTGWYEQYF. The CDR3 region has the DNA TGTGCCAGCAGCCCTCCGACAGGTTGGTACGAGCAGTACTTC. This chain joins TRBV6-2 or TRBV6-3 and TRBJ2-7; D might be TRBD1 (6 bases). In germline, CDR1 is MNHEY, CDR2 SVGEGT. The CDR3 consists of 14 residues. Trimming pared 6 bases from V and 4 bases from J, leaving 16 bases between.

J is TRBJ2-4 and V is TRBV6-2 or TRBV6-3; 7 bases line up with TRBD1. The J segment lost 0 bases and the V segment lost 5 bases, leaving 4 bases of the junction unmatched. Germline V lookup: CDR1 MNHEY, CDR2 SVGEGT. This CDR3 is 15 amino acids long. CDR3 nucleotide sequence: TGTGCCAGCAGTCGGGACAGATTAGCCAAAAACATTCAGTACTTC. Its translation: CASSRDRLAKNIQYF.

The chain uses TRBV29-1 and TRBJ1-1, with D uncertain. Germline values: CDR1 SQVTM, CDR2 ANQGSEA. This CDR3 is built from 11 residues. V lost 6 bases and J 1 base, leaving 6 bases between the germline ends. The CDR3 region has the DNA TGCAGCGTGCCAGAGAACACTGAAGCTTTCTTT. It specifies CSVPENTEAFF.

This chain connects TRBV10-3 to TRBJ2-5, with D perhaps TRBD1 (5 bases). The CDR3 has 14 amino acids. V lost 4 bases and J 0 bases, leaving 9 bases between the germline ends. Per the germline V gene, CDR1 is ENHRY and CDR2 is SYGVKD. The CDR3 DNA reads TGTGCCATCAGTGCAGGGCAGGACCAAGAGACCCAGTACTTC. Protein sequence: CAISAGQDQETQYF.

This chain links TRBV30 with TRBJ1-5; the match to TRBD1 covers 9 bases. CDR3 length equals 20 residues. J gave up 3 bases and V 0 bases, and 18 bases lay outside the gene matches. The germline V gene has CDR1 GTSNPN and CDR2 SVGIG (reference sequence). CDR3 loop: CAWSVLPDRGYSRYNQPQHF. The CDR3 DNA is TGTGCCTGGAGTGTATTGCCCGACAGGGGGTACTCCAGATACAATCAGCCCCAGCATTTT. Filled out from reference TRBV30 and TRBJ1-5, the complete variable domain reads SQTIHQWPATLVQPVGSPLSLECTVEGTSNPNLYWYRQAAGRGLQLLFYSVGIGQISSEVPQNLSASRPQDRQFILSSKKLLLSDSGFYLCAWSVLPDRGYSRYNQPQHFGDGTRLSIL.

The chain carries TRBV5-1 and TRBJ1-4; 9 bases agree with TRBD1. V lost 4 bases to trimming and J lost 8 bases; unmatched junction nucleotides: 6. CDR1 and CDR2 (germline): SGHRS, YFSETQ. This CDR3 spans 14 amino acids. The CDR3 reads CASSGGTGREKLFF. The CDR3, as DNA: TGCGCCAGCAGCGGAGGGACAGGGAGGGAAAAACTGTTTTTT.

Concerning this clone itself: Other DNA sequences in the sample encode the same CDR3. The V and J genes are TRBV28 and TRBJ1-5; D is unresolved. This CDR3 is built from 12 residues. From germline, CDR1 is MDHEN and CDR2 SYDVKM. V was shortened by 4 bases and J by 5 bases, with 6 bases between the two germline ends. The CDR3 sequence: CASSSSYQPQHF. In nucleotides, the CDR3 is TGTGCCAGCAGTTCTAGTTATCAGCCCCAGCATTTT.

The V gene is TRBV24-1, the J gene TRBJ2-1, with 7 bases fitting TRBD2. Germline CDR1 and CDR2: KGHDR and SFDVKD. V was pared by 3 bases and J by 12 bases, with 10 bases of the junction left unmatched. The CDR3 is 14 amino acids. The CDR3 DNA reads TGTGCCACCAGTGATCGGGCGGGAGCTATCGGGCAGTTCTTC. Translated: CATSDRAGAIGQFF.

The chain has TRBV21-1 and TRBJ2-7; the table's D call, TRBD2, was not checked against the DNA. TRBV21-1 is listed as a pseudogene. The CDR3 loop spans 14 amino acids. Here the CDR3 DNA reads TGTGCCAGCAGCAAAGCGGCTAGTAGCTACGAGCAGTACTTC. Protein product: CASSKAASSYEQYF.

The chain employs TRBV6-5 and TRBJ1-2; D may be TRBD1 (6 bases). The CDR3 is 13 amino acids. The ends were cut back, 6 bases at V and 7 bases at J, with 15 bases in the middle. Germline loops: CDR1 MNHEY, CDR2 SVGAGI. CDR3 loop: CASRYREASGYTF. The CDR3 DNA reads TGTGCCAGCAGGTACAGGGAGGCTAGTGGCTACACCTTC.

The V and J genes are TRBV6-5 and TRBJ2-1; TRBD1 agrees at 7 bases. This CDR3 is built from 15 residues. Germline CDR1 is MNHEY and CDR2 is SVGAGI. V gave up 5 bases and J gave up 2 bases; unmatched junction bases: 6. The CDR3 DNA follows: TGTGCCAGCAGTCGAACAGGGGTAACCTACAATGAGCAGTTCTTC. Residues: CASSRTGVTYNEQFF.

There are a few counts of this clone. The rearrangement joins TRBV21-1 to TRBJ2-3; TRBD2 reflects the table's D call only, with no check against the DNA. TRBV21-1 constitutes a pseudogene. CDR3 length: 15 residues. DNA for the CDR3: TGTGCCAGCAAAGTTGTGGGAGAAACCACAGATACGCAGTATTTT. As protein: CASKVVGETTDTQYF.

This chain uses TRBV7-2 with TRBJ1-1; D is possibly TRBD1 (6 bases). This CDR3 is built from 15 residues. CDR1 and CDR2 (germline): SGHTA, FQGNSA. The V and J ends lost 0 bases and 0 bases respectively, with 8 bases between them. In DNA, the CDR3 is TGTGCCAGCAGCTTAGCGCAGGGGTTGAACACTGAAGCTTTCTTT. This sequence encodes CASSLAQGLNTEAFF.

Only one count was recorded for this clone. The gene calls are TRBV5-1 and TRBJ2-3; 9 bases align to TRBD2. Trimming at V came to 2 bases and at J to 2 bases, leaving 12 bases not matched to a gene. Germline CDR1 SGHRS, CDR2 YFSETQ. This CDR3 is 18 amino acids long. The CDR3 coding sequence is TGCGCCAGCAGCTTAAGACTAGCGGCTAGGCGCCACACAGATACGCAGTATTTT. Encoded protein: CASSLRLAARRHTDTQYF.

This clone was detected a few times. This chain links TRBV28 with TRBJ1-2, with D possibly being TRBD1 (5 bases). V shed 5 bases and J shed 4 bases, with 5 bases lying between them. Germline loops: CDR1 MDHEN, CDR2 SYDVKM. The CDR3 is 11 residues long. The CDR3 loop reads CASSGAYGYTF. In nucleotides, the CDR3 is TGTGCCAGCAGTGGGGCCTATGGCTACACCTTC.

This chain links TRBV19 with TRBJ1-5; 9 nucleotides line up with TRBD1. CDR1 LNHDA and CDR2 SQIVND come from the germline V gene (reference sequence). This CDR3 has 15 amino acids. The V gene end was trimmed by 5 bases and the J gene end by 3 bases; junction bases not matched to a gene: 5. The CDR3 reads CASSSRTGDNQPQHF. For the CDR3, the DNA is TGTGCCAGTAGTTCCCGGACAGGGGACAATCAGCCCCAGCATTTT.

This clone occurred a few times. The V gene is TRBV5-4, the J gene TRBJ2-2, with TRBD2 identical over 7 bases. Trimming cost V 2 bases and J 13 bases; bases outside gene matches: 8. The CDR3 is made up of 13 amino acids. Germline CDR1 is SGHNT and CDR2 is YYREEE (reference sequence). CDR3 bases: TGTGCCAGCAGCTTCGCGGGAGAGGGTAGGCTGTTTTTT. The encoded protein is CASSFAGEGRLFF.

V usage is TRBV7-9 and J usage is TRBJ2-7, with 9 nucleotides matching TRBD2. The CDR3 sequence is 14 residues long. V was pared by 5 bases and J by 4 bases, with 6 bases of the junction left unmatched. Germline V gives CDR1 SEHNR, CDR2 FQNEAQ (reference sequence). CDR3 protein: CASSPGLAGYEQYF. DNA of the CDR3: TGTGCCAGCAGCCCCGGGCTAGCGGGGTACGAGCAGTACTTC.

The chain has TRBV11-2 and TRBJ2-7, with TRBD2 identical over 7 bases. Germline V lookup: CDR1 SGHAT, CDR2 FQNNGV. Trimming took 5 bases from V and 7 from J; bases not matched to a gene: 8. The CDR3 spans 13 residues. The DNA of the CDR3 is TGTGCCAGCAGCACGGGGGGAGGCCGGGAGCAGTACTTC. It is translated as CASSTGGGREQYF.

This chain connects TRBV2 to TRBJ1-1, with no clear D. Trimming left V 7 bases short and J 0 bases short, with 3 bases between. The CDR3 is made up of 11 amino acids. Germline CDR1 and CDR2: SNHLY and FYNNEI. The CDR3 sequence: CASIMNTEAFF. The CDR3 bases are TGTGCCAGCATAATGAACACTGAAGCTTTCTTT. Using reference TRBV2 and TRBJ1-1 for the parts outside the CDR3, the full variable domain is EPEVTQTPSHQVTQMGQEVILRCVPISNHLYFYWYRQILGQKVEFLVSFYNNEISEKSEIFDDQFSVERPDGSNFTLKIRSTKLEDSAMYFCASIMNTEAFFGQGTRLTVV.

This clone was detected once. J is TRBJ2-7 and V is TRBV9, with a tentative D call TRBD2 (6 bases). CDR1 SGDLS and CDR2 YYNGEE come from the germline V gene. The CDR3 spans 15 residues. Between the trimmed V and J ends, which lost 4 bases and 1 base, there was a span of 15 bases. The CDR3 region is CASSPRDSSSYEQYF. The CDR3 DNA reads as TGTGCCAGCAGCCCTCGGGACTCTTCGTCCTACGAGCAGTACTTC.